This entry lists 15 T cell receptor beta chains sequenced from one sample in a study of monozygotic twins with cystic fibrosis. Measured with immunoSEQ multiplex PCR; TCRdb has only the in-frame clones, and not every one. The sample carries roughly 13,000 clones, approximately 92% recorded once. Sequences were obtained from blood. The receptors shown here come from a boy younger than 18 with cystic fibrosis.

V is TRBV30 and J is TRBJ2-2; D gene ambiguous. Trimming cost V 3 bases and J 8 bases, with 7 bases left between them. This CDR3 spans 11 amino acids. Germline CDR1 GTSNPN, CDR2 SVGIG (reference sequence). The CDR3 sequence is CAWSAAGELFF. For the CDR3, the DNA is TGTGCCTGGAGCGCGGCGGGGGAGCTGTTTTTT.

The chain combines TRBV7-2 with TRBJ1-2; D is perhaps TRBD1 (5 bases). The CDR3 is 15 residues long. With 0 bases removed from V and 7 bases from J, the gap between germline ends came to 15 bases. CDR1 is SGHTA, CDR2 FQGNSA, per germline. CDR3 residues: CASSLADQGIRGYTF. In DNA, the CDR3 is TGTGCCAGCAGCTTAGCGGATCAGGGAATACGTGGCTACACCTTC.

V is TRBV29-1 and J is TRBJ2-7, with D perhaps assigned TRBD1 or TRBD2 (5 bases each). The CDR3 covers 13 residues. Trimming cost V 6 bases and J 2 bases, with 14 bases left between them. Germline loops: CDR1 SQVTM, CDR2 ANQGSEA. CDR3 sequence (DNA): TGCAGCGTGGCCTGGGACGGACCCTACGAGCAGTACTTC. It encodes CSVAWDGPYEQYF.

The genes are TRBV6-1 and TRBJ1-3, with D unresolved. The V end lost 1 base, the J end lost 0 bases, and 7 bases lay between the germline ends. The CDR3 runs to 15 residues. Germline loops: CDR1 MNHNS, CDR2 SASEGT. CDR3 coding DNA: TGTGCCAGCAGTGAAGTTAACAACTCTGGAAACACCATATATTTT. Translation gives CASSEVNNSGNTIYF.

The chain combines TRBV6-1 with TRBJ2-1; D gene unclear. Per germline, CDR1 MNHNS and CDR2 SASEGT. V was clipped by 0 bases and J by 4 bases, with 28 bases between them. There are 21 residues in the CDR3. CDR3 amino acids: CASSEATADYTRILKYNEQFF. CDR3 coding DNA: TGTGCCAGCAGTGAAGCCACGGCAGATTACACCCGCATCTTAAAATACAATGAGCAGTTCTTC.

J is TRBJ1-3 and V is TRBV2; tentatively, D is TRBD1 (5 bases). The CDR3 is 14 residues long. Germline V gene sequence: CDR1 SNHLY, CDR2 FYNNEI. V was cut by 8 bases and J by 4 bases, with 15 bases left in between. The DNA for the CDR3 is TGTGCCAGCTATCGGGACGTCCGGGGAAACACCATATATTTT. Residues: CASYRDVRGNTIYF.

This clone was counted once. CDR3 residues: CAISDGQASWVSGANVLTF. DNA for the CDR3: TGTGCCATCAGCGACGGACAGGCCTCCTGGGTCTCTGGGGCCAACGTCCTGACTTTC. The chain joins TRBV10-3 to TRBJ2-6; 7 nucleotides line up with TRBD1. V lost 6 bases, J lost 0 bases, and 14 bases stayed unmatched. The CDR3 contains 19 residues. Germline V CDR1 and CDR2: ENHRY, SYGVKD.

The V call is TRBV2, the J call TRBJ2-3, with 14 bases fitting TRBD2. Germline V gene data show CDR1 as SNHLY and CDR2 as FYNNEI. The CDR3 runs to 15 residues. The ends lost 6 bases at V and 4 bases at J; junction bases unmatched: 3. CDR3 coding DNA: TGTGCCAGCAGGCCGACTAGCGGGGGGGCAGATACGCAGTATTTT. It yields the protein CASRPTSGGADTQYF.

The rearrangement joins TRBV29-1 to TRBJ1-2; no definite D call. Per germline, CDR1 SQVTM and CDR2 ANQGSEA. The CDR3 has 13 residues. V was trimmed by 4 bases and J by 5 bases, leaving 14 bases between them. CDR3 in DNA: TGCAGCGTTGGGATCCCAGACCGTTATGGCTACACCTTC. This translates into CSVGIPDRYGYTF. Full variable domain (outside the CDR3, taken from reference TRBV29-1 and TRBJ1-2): SAVISQKPSRDICQRGTSLTIQCQVDSQVTMMFWYRQQPGQSLTLIATANQGSEATYESGFVIDKFPISRPNLTFSTLTVSNMSPEDSSIYLCSVGIPDRYGYTFGSGTRLTVV.

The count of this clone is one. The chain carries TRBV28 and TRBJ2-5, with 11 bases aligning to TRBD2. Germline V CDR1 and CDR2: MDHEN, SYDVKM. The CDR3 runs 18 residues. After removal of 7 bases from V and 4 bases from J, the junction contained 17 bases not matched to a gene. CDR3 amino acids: CASTQLAVAGGPRETQYF. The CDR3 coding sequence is TGTGCCAGCACTCAGTTAGCGGTAGCGGGAGGGCCTCGAGAGACCCAGTACTTC. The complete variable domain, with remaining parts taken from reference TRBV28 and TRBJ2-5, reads DVKVTQSSRYLVKRTGEKVFLECVQDMDHENMFWYRQDPGLGLRLIYFSYDVKMKEKGDIPEGYSVSREKKERFSLILESASTNQTSMYLCASTQLAVAGGPRETQYFGPGTRLLVL.

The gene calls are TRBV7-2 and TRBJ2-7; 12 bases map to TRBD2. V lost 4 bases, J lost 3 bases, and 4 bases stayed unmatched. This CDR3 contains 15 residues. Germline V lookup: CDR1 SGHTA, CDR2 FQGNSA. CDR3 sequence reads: CASSSRTSGIYEQYF. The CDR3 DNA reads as TGTGCCAGCAGCTCAAGGACTAGCGGGATCTACGAGCAGTACTTC.

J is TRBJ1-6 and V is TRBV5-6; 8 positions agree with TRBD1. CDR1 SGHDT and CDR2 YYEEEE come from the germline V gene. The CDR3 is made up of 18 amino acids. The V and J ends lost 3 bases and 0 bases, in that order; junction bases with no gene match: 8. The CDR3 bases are TGTGCCAGCAGCTCCCTACAGGGGGTTGACTCCTATAATTCACCCCTCCACTTT. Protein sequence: CASSSLQGVDSYNSPLHF.

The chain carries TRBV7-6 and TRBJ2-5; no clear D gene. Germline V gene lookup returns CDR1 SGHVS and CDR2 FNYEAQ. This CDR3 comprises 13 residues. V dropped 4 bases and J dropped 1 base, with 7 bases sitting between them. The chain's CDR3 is CASSSLIQETQYF. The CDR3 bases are TGTGCCAGCAGCTCCCTTATCCAAGAGACCCAGTACTTC.

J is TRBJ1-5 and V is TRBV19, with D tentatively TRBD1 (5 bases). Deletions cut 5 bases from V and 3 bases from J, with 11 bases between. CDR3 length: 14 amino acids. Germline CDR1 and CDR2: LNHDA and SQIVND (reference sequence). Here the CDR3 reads CASSSRQYNQPQHF. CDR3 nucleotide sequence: TGTGCCAGTAGTTCCCGACAGTACAATCAGCCCCAGCATTTT.

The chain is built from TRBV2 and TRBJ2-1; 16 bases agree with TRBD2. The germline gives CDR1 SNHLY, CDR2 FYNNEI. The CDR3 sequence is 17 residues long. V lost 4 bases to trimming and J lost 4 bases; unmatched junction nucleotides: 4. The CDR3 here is CASSAAGLAGGYNEQFF. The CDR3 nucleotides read TGTGCCAGCAGTGCCGCGGGACTAGCGGGAGGGTACAATGAGCAGTTCTTC.